This T cell receptor (beta chain) is from a study of blood T cell repertoires in COVID-19. Sequencing was performed with immunoSEQ multiplex PCR; in TCRdb, only in-frame clones are kept and a portion is missing. The profile shows more than 10,000 clones, over 85% of them singletons. CDR1 and CDR2 from the germline V gene are MNHEY and SVGAGI. With 4 bases removed from V and 3 bases from J, the gap between germline ends came to 7 bases. This CDR3 is built from 14 residues. This sequence was found in an older man with active COVID-19. Input material: peripheral blood. The J gene is TRBJ1-6, the V gene TRBV6-5; possible D gene TRBD1, 6 bases. The CDR3 DNA reads as TGTGCCAGCAGTTCGGGACACTATAATTCACCCCTCCACTTT. Amino acids: CASSSGHYNSPLHF.